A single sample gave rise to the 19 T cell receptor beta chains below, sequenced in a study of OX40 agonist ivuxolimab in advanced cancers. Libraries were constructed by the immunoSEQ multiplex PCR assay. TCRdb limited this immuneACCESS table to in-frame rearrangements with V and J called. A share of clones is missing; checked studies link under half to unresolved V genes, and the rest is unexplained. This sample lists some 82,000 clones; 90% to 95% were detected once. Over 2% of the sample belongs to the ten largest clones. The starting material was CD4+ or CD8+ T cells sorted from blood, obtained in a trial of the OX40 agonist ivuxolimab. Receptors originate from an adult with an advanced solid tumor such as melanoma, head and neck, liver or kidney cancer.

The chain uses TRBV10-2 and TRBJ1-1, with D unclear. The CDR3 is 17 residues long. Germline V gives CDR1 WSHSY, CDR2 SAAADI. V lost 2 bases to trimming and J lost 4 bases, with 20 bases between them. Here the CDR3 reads CASSEVGLLVSGTEAFF. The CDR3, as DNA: TGCGCCAGCAGTGAGGTAGGATTACTAGTTTCGGGCACTGAAGCTTTCTTT.

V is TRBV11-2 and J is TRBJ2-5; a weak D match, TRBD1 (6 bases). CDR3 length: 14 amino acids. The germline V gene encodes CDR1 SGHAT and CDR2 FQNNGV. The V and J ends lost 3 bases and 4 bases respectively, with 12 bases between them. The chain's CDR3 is CASSLDSGGETQYF. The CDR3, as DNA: TGTGCCAGCAGCTTGGACAGCGGCGGAGAGACCCAGTACTTC.

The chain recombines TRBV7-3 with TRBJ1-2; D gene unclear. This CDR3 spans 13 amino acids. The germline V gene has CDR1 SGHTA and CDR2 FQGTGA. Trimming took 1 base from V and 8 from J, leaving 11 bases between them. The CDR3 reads CASSLNRGEGYTF. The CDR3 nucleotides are TGTGCCAGCAGCTTAAATCGCGGAGAGGGCTACACCTTC.

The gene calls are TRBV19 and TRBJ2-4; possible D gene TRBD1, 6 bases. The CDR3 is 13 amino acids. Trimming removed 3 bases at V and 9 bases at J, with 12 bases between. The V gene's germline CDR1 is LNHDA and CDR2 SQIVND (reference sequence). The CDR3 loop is CASSIDRYGIQYF. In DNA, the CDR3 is TGTGCCAGTAGTATCGACAGGTATGGCATTCAGTACTTC.

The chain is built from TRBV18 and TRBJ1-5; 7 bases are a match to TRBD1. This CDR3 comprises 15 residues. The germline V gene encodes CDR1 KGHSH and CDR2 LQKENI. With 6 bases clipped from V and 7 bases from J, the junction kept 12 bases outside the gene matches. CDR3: CASSPTRQGQQPQHF. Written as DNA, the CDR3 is TGTGCCAGCTCCCCGACCCGACAGGGTCAGCAGCCCCAGCATTTT.

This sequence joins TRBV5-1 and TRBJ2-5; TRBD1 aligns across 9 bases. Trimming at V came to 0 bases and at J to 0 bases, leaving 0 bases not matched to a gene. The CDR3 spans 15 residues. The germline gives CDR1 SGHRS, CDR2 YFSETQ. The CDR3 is CASSLGDRDQETQYF. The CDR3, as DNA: TGCGCCAGCAGCTTGGGGGACAGGGACCAAGAGACCCAGTACTTC.

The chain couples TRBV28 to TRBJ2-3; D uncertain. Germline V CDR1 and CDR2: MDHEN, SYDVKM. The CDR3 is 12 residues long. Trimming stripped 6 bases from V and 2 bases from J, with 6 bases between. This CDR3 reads CASRGYTDTQYF. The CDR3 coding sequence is TGTGCCAGCAGGGGATACACAGATACGCAGTATTTT.

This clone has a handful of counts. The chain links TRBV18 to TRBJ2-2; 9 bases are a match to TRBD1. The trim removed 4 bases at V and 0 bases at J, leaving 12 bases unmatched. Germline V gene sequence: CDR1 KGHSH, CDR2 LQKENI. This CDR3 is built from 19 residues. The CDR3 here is CASSRSGTGLAANTGELFF. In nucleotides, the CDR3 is TGTGCCAGCTCACGATCGGGGACAGGGCTTGCTGCGAACACCGGGGAGCTGTTTTTT.

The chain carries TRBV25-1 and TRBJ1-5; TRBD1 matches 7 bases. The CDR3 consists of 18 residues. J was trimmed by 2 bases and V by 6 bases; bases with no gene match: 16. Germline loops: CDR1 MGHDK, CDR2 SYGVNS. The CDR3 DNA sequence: TGTGCCAGCAGCAATCCAGACCTCCGACAGGGTCGCAATCAGCCCCAGCATTTT. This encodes CASSNPDLRQGRNQPQHF.

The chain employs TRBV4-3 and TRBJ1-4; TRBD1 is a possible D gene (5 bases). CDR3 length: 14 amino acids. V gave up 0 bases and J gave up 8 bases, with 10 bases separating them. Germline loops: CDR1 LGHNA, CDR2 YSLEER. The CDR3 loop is CASSQEQGSEKLFF. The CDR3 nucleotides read TGCGCCAGCAGCCAAGAGCAGGGCAGCGAAAAACTGTTTTTT.

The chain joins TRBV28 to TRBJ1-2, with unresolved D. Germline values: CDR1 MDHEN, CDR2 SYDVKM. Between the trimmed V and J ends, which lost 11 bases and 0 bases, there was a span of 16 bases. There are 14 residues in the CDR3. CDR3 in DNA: TGTGCCCCCCCCCGGGGAAACCCTAACTATGGCTACACCTTC. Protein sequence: CAPPRGNPNYGYTF.

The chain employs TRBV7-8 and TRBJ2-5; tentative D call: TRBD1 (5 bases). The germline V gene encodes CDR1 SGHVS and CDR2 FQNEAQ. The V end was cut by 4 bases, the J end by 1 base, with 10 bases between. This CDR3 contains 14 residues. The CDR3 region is CASSSKTAQETQYF. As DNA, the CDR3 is TGTGCCAGCAGCTCGAAGACAGCCCAAGAGACCCAGTACTTC.

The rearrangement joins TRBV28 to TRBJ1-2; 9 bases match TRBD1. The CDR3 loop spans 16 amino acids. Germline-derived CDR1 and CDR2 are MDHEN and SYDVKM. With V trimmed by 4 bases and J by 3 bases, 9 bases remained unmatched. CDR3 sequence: CASSSAGQGIDYGYTF. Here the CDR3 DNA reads TGTGCCAGCAGTTCCGCGGGACAGGGAATAGACTATGGCTACACCTTC.

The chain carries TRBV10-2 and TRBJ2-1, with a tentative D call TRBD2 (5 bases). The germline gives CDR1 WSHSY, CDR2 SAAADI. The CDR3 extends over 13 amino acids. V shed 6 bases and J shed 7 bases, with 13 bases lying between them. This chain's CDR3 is CASSSLSGNEQFF. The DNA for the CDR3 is TGCGCCAGCAGCTCCTTATCGGGAAATGAGCAGTTCTTC.

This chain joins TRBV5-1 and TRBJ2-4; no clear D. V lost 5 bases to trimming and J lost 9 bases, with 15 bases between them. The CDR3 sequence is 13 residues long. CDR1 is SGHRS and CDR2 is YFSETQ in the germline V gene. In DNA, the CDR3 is TGCGCCAGCAGTTCCGATGCCGTAGGCATTCAGTACTTC. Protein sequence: CASSSDAVGIQYF.

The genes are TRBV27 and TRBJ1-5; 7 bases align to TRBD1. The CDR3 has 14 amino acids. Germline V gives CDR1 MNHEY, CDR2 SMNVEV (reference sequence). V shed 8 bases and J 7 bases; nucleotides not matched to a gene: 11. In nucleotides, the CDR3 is TGTGCCAGCGGCTATCACAGGGGTGGGCAGCCCCAGCATTTT. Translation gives CASGYHRGGQPQHF.

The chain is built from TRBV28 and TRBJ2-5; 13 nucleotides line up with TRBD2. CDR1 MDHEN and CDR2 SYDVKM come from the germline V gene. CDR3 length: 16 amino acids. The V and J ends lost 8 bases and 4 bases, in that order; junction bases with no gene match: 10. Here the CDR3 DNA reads TGTGCCAGCGGAAAGTGGACTAGCGGGAGCCGAGAGACCCAGTACTTC. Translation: CASGKWTSGSRETQYF. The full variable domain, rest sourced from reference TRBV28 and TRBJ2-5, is DVKVTQSSRYLVKRTGEKVFLECVQDMDHENMFWYRQDPGLGLRLIYFSYDVKMKEKGDIPEGYSVSREKKERFSLILESASTNQTSMYLCASGKWTSGSRETQYFGPGTRLLVL.

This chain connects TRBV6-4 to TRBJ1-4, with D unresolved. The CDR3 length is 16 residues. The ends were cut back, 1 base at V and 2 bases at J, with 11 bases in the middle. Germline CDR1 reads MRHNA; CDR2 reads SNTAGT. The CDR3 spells CASSDLDGSTNEKLFF. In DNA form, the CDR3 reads TGTGCCAGCAGTGACTTAGATGGGTCTACTAATGAAAAACTGTTTTTT.

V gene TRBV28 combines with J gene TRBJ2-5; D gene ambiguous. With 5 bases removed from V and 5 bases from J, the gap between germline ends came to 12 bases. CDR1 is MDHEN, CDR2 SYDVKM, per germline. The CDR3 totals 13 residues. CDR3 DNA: TGTGCCAGCAGTCCCGTGGGTGGCGAGACCCAGTACTTC. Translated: CASSPVGGETQYF.